The text below deals with one T cell receptor beta chain. The antigen is not known. The source of the sample is a study of Ad26.COV2.S vaccination and SARS-CoV-2 variants. Treatment of the sample: about 20 received Ad26.COV2.S at low or high dose, single or two shots; about 5 received placebo; per-sample allocation not given. The study sampled participants on day 63 after the first vaccine or placebo injection. Using immunoSEQ multiplex PCR, the repertoire was profiled, and TCRdb retains in-frame clones only, with some absent. The sample lists about 390,000 clones, about nine tenths occurring once. The study, taken as a whole, reports: Comparability of non-spike TCR breadth was observed across vaccine and placebo recipients.

The CDR3 runs 15 residues. Germline V CDR1 and CDR2: LNHDA, SQIVND (reference sequence). The trim removed 4 bases at V and 2 bases at J, leaving 7 bases unmatched. This TCR came from a person between 18 and 65 years old who received the Ad26.COV2.S COVID-19 vaccine or a placebo. The chain uses TRBV19 and TRBJ1-1; TRBD1 aligns across 7 bases. The input for sequencing was peripheral blood, taken in a trial of Ad26.COV2.S vaccine versus placebo. CDR3: CASSTSGGFNTEAFF. CDR3 coding DNA: TGTGCCAGTAGTACCTCAGGGGGATTTAACACTGAAGCTTTCTTT.